The next 26 T cell receptor beta chains were all read from a single sample in a study of tumor-infiltrating lymphocytes in primary liver carcinoma (dated by TCRdb to 2017 to 2019). The sample was run on an Illumina HiSeq 2500. TCRbeta-specific cDNA was reverse-transcribed from around 0.45 ug total RNA using a constant-region primer and ProtoScript II reverse transcriptase. The TCRbeta libraries were prepared through three rounds of nested multiplex PCR following a slightly modified ARM-PCR procedure. Each of the first two PCR rounds ran for approximately 10 cycles using multiplex TRBV1-TRBV30 forward primers together with a Cbeta reverse primer. TCRdb reworked the public reads: Q25 trimming with fastp, MiXCR clone assembly, productive beta chains retained. Entries are consolidated by CDR3 protein sequence, retaining the most common genes and DNA. This sample gives about 120,000 distinct CDR3 sequences in total; roughly 75% of them show up just once. Jointly, the top ten make up 8.1% of the sample.

Without any cell sorting, total RNA and DNA were extracted together from approximately 20-30 mg of bulk tissue using the AllPrep DNA/RNA mini kit. The source material was tumor-adjacent normal liver tissue. Receptor source: a woman aged 60 to 75 with primary liver carcinoma and hepatitis B virus infection.

This clonotype was counted between two and nine times. A read error may be the cause here, since a much bigger clone is one base away. The chain recombines TRBV29-1 with TRBJ1-2; 9 bases map to TRBD1. Losses at the gene ends were 7 bases for V and 2 bases for J; bases not matched to a gene: 11. Germline V CDR1 and CDR2: SQVTM, ANQGSEA. This CDR3 is built from 15 residues. CDR3 loop: CSATEGQGHNYGYTF. The CDR3 DNA reads TGCAGCGCAACAGAGGGACAGGGACACAACTATGGCTACACCTTC. The variable domain in full, completed from reference TRBV29-1 and TRBJ1-2, reads SAVISQKPSRDICQRGTSLTIQCQVDSQVTMMFWYRQQPGQSLTLIATANQGSEATYESGFVIDKFPISRPNLTFSTLTVSNMSPEDSSIYLCSATEGQGHNYGYTFGSGTRLTVV.

This chain links TRBV6-6 with TRBJ2-3; 8 bases agree with TRBD2. The germline V gene encodes CDR1 MNHNY and CDR2 SVGAGI (reference sequence). V lost 6 bases to trimming and J lost 5 bases; unmatched junction nucleotides: 10. There are 15 residues in the CDR3. The CDR3 here is CASRHKAGALDTQYF. DNA of the CDR3: TGTGCCAGCAGACACAAAGCGGGAGCGTTAGATACGCAGTATTTT.

As regards this clonotype: One end of the junction is discordant with germline, which a read error may explain. The genes are TRBV6-1 and TRBJ1-1; tentative D call: TRBD1 (5 bases). CDR1 and CDR2 (germline): MNHNS, SASEGT. This CDR3 has 15 amino acids. The CDR3 sequence is CATQLPGRANTEAFF. CDR3 bases: TGTGCCACCCAACTGCCGGGACGGGCGAACACTGAAGCTTTCTTC.

For this clonotype: Without the conserved terminal phenylalanine or tryptophan, this CDR3 likely stems from a read error. V usage is TRBV29-1 and J usage is TRBJ1-5, with D unresolved. The CDR3 sequence is 12 residues long. V was cut by 0 bases and J by 11 bases, with 11 bases left in between. Per germline, CDR1 SQVTM and CDR2 ANQGSEA. The CDR3 DNA sequence: TGCAGCGTTGAAGATCGAAGGAGAACCCAGCATATT. Its protein product is CSVEDRRRTQHI.

Regarding this clonotype: The junction and the germline gene differ at one end; a read error may be behind it. V is TRBV11-2 and J is TRBJ2-2; D is unresolved. CDR3 length: 15 residues. Germline V gene sequence: CDR1 SGHAT, CDR2 FQNNGV. The CDR3 sequence: CANSYGSQNTGELFF. The CDR3, as DNA: TGCGCCAACAGCTACGGGTCGCAGAACACCGGGGAGCTGTTTTTT.

This clonotype has a handful of counts. A much larger clone lies one base from this, so it may be a read error. The rearrangement joins TRBV5-5 to TRBJ2-7; TRBD2 matches 9 bases. J lost 1 base, V lost 7 bases, and 6 bases had no gene match. The CDR3 consists of 14 residues. Germline values: CDR1 SGHKS, CDR2 YYEKEE (reference sequence). The CDR3 loop is CASDRAGGSYEQYF. The CDR3, as DNA: TGTGCCAGCGACCGAGCGGGAGGTTCCTACGAGCAGTACTTC.

The chain carries TRBV11-2 and TRBJ2-7, with 8 bases that match TRBD1. The J call could be wrong; TRBJ2-1 is a better fit for the DNA end. Looked up from germline, CDR1 is SGHAT and CDR2 is FQNNGV. This CDR3 comprises 16 residues. This chain's CDR3 is CASSLGIPTGVYEQFF. CDR3 coding DNA: TGTGCCAGCAGCTTAGGGATCCCGACAGGGGTTTACGAGCAGTTCTTC.

Note on this clonotype: At one boundary the junction diverges from the germline segment, which might be a read error. This sequence joins TRBV4-2 and TRBJ2-3; perhaps D is TRBD1 or TRBD2 (5 bases each). Germline V gene lookup returns CDR1 LGHNA and CDR2 YNFKEQ. The CDR3 runs 17 residues. The CDR3 is CASSRGVPEQRRDTQYF. Here the CDR3 DNA reads TGTGCCAGTAGCCGGGGCGTCCCGGAACAGAGGAGAGATACGCAGTATTTT.

The rearrangement links TRBV7-9 to TRBJ2-3; 10 bases fit TRBD1. V shed 5 bases and J 6 bases; nucleotides not matched to a gene: 8. This CDR3 contains 15 residues. Per the germline V gene, CDR1 is SEHNR and CDR2 is FQNEAQ (reference sequence). In DNA, the CDR3 is TGTGCCAGCAGCCCTGGGACAGGGGCCTGGGATACGCAGTATTTT. Translating it yields CASSPGTGAWDTQYF.

Concerning this clonotype itself: The CDR3 carries no conserved terminal phenylalanine or tryptophan, so it likely arises from a read error. The chain carries TRBV11-2 and TRBJ2-1; the match to TRBD2 covers 8 bases. This CDR3 comprises 15 residues. Germline CDR1 SGHAT, CDR2 FQNNGV. The CDR3 loop reads CDSGLESGSVSEQFI. CDR3 bases: TGTGACAGCGGCTTAGAGAGCGGGAGTGTGAGTGAGCAGTTCATC.

This clonotype has ten or more counts. The gene calls are TRBV28 and TRBJ1-1; no clear D. Looked up from germline, CDR1 is MDHEN and CDR2 is SYDVKM. This CDR3 comprises 15 residues. Trimming took off 10 bases at V and 0 bases at J, with 18 bases between the two ends. CDR3 coding DNA: TGTGCCACCGAGACCGCGGCGGATATGAACACTGAAGCTTTCTTT. Amino acids: CATETAADMNTEAFF.

The table lists this clonotype with many counts. The CDR3 reads CASSYFGGSYNEQFF. In nucleotides, the CDR3 is TGTGCCAGCAGTTACTTCGGGGGATCCTACAATGAGCAGTTCTTC. The chain joins TRBV6-6 to TRBJ2-1, with D perhaps matching TRBD2 (6 bases). V was pared by 1 base and J by 1 base, with 8 bases between. CDR1 MNHNY and CDR2 SVGAGI come from the germline V gene (reference sequence). The CDR3 spans 15 residues.

Concerning this clonotype itself: Germline and junction disagree at one end, which may indicate a read error. The chain couples TRBV5-1 to TRBJ1-5, with D possibly being TRBD1 (6 bases). Germline values: CDR1 SGHRS, CDR2 YFSETQ. The CDR3 is 15 residues long. The DNA of the CDR3 is TGCGCCGGCAGCTTGGAGGGGGGCGAGAGACAGCCCCAGCATTTT. As protein: CAGSLEGGERQPQHF.

Comment on this clonotype: The conserved closing phenylalanine or tryptophan is absent in this CDR3, likely reflecting a read error. The J gene is TRBJ2-5, the V gene TRBV6-2 or TRBV6-3; 9 bases agree with TRBD2. The CDR3 totals 19 residues. Germline V gene lookup returns CDR1 MNHEY and CDR2 SVGEGT. The J segment lost 5 bases and the V segment lost 8 bases, leaving 24 bases of the junction unmatched. DNA for the CDR3: TGTGCCAGCCGCTCCTACGGTATTAGCGGGAGTTCTACTCGGGAGACCCAGTACCTC. Translating gives CASRSYGISGSSTRETQYL.

J is TRBJ2-5 and V is TRBV18; no firm D call. V lost 4 bases to trimming and J lost 1 base, with 16 bases between them. The CDR3 is 16 residues long. Per germline, CDR1 KGHSH and CDR2 LQKENI. Here the CDR3 reads CASSRNNMGPQETQYF. Written as DNA, the CDR3 is TGTGCCAGCTCACGTAACAACATGGGCCCCCAAGAGACCCAGTACTTC. The full variable domain, rest sourced from reference TRBV18 and TRBJ2-5, is NAGVMQNPRHLVRRRGQEARLRCSPMKGHSHVYWYRQLPEEGLKFMVYLQKENIIDESGMPKERFSAEFPKEGPSILRIQQVVRGDSAAYFCASSRNNMGPQETQYFGPGTRLLVL.

Ten or more counts support this clonotype. The chain has TRBV6-2 or TRBV6-3 and TRBJ1-5, with a possible D match to TRBD1 (6 bases). V was shortened by 5 bases and J by 7 bases, with 15 bases between the two germline ends. CDR1 is MNHEY, CDR2 SVGEGT, per germline. This CDR3 has 14 amino acids. The CDR3 DNA sequence: TGTGCCAGCAGTACCCGGGGGGGCGGCCAGCCCCAGCATTTT. Protein product: CASSTRGGGQPQHF.

There are a few counts of this clonotype. The rearrangement uses TRBV10-3 and TRBJ2-7, with D possibly matching TRBD1 (6 bases). Germline CDR1 reads ENHRY; CDR2 reads SYGVKD. Trimming left V 4 bases short and J 2 bases short, with 6 bases between. CDR3 size: 12 residues. Written as DNA, the CDR3 is TGTGCCATCAGTGGGGACACCTACGAGCAGTACTTC. This sequence encodes CAISGDTYEQYF.

For this clonotype: This sequence may be a read error, since a much larger clone differs from it by one base. The final CDR3 position lacks the conserved phenylalanine or tryptophan, pointing to a likely read error. The rearrangement joins TRBV29-1 to TRBJ2-7; 10 bases map to TRBD2. Germline CDR1 is SQVTM and CDR2 is ANQGSEA. The CDR3 covers 15 residues. V was clipped by 6 bases and J by 2 bases; unmatched bases: 10. The CDR3 sequence is CSVLGLAARPYEQYL. The DNA of the CDR3 is TGCAGCGTCCTCGGACTAGCGGCCCGACCCTACGAGCAGTACTTA.

As to this clonotype: A much larger clone sits a single nucleotide away, making a read error possible. The chain carries TRBV5-1 and TRBJ2-7, with 12 bases identical to TRBD2. CDR3 length: 15 residues. From germline, CDR1 is SGHRS and CDR2 YFSETQ. V was pared by 2 bases and J by 7 bases, with 7 bases of the junction left unmatched. CDR3 sequence reads: CASSFRLAGAGEQYF. CDR3 coding DNA: TGCGCCAGCAGCTTCAGACTAGCGGGAGCGGGAGAGCAGTACTTC.

This clonotype was seen only once. This may be a read error, as it is one base from a much larger clone. The chain is built from TRBV5-1 and TRBJ2-5, with D perhaps matching TRBD1 (6 bases). The CDR3 loop spans 14 amino acids. Germline CDR1 is SGHRS and CDR2 is YFSETQ. The CDR3 region has the DNA TGCGCCAGCAGCTTACAGGGAACTGGGGAGACCCAGCACTTC. This sequence encodes CASSLQGTGETQHF. Using reference TRBV5-1 and TRBJ2-5 for the parts outside the CDR3, the full variable domain is KAGVTQTPRYLIKTRGQQVTLSCSPISGHRSVSWYQQTPGQGLQFLFEYFSETQRNKGNFPGRFSGRQFSNSRSEMNVSTLELGDSALYLCASSLQGTGETQHFGPGTRLLVL.

As regards this clonotype: A much larger clone sits a single nucleotide away, making a read error possible. This chain links TRBV7-9 with TRBJ2-2; D remains ambiguous. This CDR3 has 15 residues. Germline V gene data show CDR1 as SEHNR and CDR2 as FQNEAQ (reference sequence). Trimming stripped 3 bases from V and 1 base from J, with 9 bases between. CDR3 amino acids: CASSLGDVNTGELFF. The DNA of the CDR3 is TGTGCCAGCAGCTTGGGTGATGTGAACACCGGGGAGCTGTTTTTT.

With regard to this clonotype: One end of the junction does not line up with germline, which may come from a read error. The chain carries TRBV11-2 and TRBJ1-2, with TRBD1 as a possible D gene (5 bases). Germline CDR1 is SGHAT and CDR2 is FQNNGV. This CDR3 spans 13 amino acids. This CDR3 reads CASCLGASFGYTF. CDR3 sequence (DNA): TGTGCCAGCTGCTTAGGGGCCAGTTTTGGCTACACGTTC.

This clonotype came up a few times. The chain joins TRBV28 to TRBJ2-1; 10 bases match TRBD2. Germline V gene data show CDR1 as MDHEN and CDR2 as SYDVKM. J was trimmed by 8 bases and V by 6 bases; bases with no gene match: 16. The CDR3 covers 17 residues. The CDR3 region is CASSRDRRLAGDYEQFF. The CDR3 DNA follows: TGTGCCAGCAGCCGCGACAGGAGGCTAGCGGGAGACTATGAGCAGTTCTTC.

This clonotype showed up many times. The chain joins TRBV4-2 to TRBJ1-2, with D unclear. Germline CDR1 reads LGHNA; CDR2 reads YNFKEQ. V shed 0 bases and J shed 8 bases, with 19 bases lying between them. The CDR3 totals 16 residues. The CDR3 region has the DNA TGTGCCAGCAGCCAAGATCAGAGGATGAGGCCTGAGGGCTACACCTTC. This codes for CASSQDQRMRPEGYTF.

This clonotype was counted ten times or more. The chain uses TRBV5-1 and TRBJ2-5; D remains unclear. The CDR3 has 13 residues. The germline gives CDR1 SGHRS, CDR2 YFSETQ. Trimming shortened V by 0 bases and J by 4 bases, and 7 bases separated the two germline ends. Here the CDR3 reads CASSLARGETQYF. The CDR3 DNA reads as TGCGCCAGCAGCTTGGCCCGAGGAGAGACCCAGTACTTC.

The genes are TRBV11-2 and TRBJ2-1; possible D gene TRBD2, 6 bases. The CDR3 contains 15 residues. Trimming removed 5 bases from V and 7 bases from J, with 18 bases in between. Germline CDR1 is SGHAT and CDR2 is FQNNGV. CDR3: CASSTTSWRSNEQFF. The CDR3 nucleotides are TGTGCCAGCAGCACGACTAGTTGGAGGAGTAATGAGCAGTTCTTC.